The 13 T cell receptor beta chains below all came from one sample that was sequenced in a study of lymphopenia after photon versus proton radiotherapy. The repertoire was sequenced with immunoSEQ multiplex PCR; TCRdb's copy has only in-frame clones and lacks some. The top ten hold approximately 14% of the sample, which has about 39,000 clones, 80% to 95% seen once. This specimen was peripheral blood, taken from a patient treated with photon-based radiotherapy. The receptors stem from a man aged 60 to 69 with cholangiocarcinoma.

The count of this clone is one. The chain employs TRBV18 and TRBJ2-7, with D tentatively TRBD1 or TRBD2 (5 bases each). V was cut by 2 bases and J by 4 bases, with 6 bases left in between. The germline gives CDR1 KGHSH, CDR2 LQKENI. This CDR3 has 12 residues. The CDR3 DNA reads as TGTGCCAGCTCACCAGGGGGATACGAGCAGTACTTC. It translates to CASSPGGYEQYF.

To note about this clone: The junction differs from germline at one of its ends, possibly a read error. V gene TRBV11-2 combines with J gene TRBJ2-3; 12 bases are shared with TRBD2. CDR1 is SGHAT, CDR2 FQNNGV, per germline. The CDR3 sequence is 13 residues long. The CDR3 DNA reads TGTGCCAGCAGCTTCGACCTAGCGGGGGGGCCCCGTTTT. Amino acid sequence: CASSFDLAGGPRF.

This chain joins TRBV5-4 and TRBJ2-7, with TRBD2 matching over 8 bases. This CDR3 comprises 14 residues. J lost 0 bases, V lost 4 bases, and 3 bases had no gene match. Germline lookup yields CDR1 SGHNT and CDR2 YYREEE (reference sequence). This CDR3 reads CASSLAGYSYEQYF. The DNA for the CDR3 is TGTGCCAGCAGCCTAGCGGGTTACTCCTACGAGCAGTACTTC.

This sequence joins TRBV6-1 and TRBJ2-3, with D perhaps being TRBD1 or TRBD2 (5 bases each). CDR1 is MNHNS and CDR2 is SASEGT in the germline V gene. Deletions cut 2 bases from V and 2 bases from J, with 8 bases between. The CDR3 extends over 14 amino acids. CDR3 residues: CASSEMGTTDTQYF. CDR3 DNA: TGTGCCAGCAGTGAAATGGGGACCACAGATACGCAGTATTTT.

The chain has TRBV6-1 and TRBJ1-5; tentatively, D is TRBD1 (5 bases). Trimming took 1 base from V and 7 from J, leaving 14 bases between them. The CDR3 spans 15 residues. Germline CDR1 MNHNS, CDR2 SASEGT. Here the CDR3 DNA reads TGTGCCAGCAGTGAAGTGGGGCCAATCTCACAGCCCCAGCATTTT. It specifies CASSEVGPISQPQHF.

This clone was seen only once. The chain combines TRBV5-1 with TRBJ1-6; TRBD1 matches 9 bases. Trimming cost V 3 bases and J 7 bases; bases outside gene matches: 5. CDR1 is SGHRS and CDR2 is YFSETQ in the germline V gene. This CDR3 comprises 15 residues. Here the CDR3 reads CASSSRTGENSPLHF. The CDR3, as DNA: TGCGCCAGCAGCTCCCGGACAGGGGAGAATTCACCCCTCCACTTT.

This clone has a handful of counts. The genes are TRBV7-9 and TRBJ2-2, with D perhaps given as TRBD1 or TRBD2 (6 bases each). Germline CDR1 SEHNR, CDR2 FQNEAQ (reference sequence). The V end lost 7 bases, the J end lost 6 bases, and 21 bases lay between the germline ends. The CDR3 loop spans 16 amino acids. The CDR3 DNA reads TGTGCCAGCAACCTACCCCGGGGGCAGGAGGCCGGGGAGCTGTTTTTT. It encodes CASNLPRGQEAGELFF.

This chain uses TRBV5-1 with TRBJ2-3; the D is unclear. V lost 0 bases, J lost 0 bases, and 5 bases lay in between. Per germline, CDR1 SGHRS and CDR2 YFSETQ. CDR3 length: 14 residues. CDR3 loop: CASSLGISTDTQYF. Written as DNA, the CDR3 is TGCGCCAGCAGCTTGGGGATCAGCACAGATACGCAGTATTTT.

V and J are TRBV27 and TRBJ1-4, with D hard to call. Germline-derived CDR1 and CDR2 are MNHEY and SMNVEV (reference sequence). CDR3 length equals 13 residues. V lost 5 bases and J lost 3, with 7 bases in between. DNA for the CDR3: TGTGCCAGCAGTGCACAGCCTAATGAAAAACTGTTTTTT. Translated: CASSAQPNEKLFF. Looking up the rest from reference TRBV27 and TRBJ1-4 gives the full variable domain: EAQVTQNPRYLITVTGKKLTVTCSQNMNHEYMSWYRQDPGLGLRQIYYSMNVEVTDKGDVPEGYKVSRKEKRNFPLILESPSPNQTSLYFCASSAQPNEKLFFGSGTQLSVL.

V gene TRBV25-1 combines with J gene TRBJ1-4; D not resolved. CDR3 length equals 15 residues. V gave up 3 bases and J gave up 0 bases, with 8 bases separating them. CDR1 is MGHDK and CDR2 is SYGVNS in the germline V gene. CDR3 residues: CASSDRASTNEKLFF. The CDR3 nucleotides read TGTGCCAGCAGTGATAGGGCATCAACTAATGAAAAACTGTTTTTT.

J is TRBJ2-7 and V is TRBV7-8, with D tentatively TRBD2 (7 bases). Germline CDR1 reads SGHVS; CDR2 reads FQNEAQ. V was pared by 5 bases and J by 3 bases, with 14 bases between. There are 14 residues in the CDR3. CDR3 protein: CASSTGGPYYEQYF. The CDR3 region has the DNA TGTGCCAGCAGCACCGGGGGGCCGTACTACGAGCAGTACTTC.

J is TRBJ1-4 and V is TRBV4-3; TRBD1 aligns across 7 bases. The CDR3 contains 14 residues. J lost 8 bases, V lost 2 bases, and 5 bases had no gene match. CDR1 and CDR2 (germline): LGHNA, YSLEER. This CDR3 is CASSQTGVGEKLFF. CDR3 DNA: TGCGCCAGCAGCCAAACAGGGGTCGGAGAAAAACTGTTTTTT.

The CDR3 reads CAITGSTNEKLFF. CDR3 bases: TGTGCCATCACCGGGTCAACTAATGAAAAACTGTTTTTT. The chain employs TRBV6-1 and TRBJ1-4; D not resolved. This CDR3 comprises 13 residues. The germline CDR1 and CDR2 sequences are MNHNS and SASEGT. The ends were cut back, 10 bases at V and 0 bases at J, with 9 bases in the middle.